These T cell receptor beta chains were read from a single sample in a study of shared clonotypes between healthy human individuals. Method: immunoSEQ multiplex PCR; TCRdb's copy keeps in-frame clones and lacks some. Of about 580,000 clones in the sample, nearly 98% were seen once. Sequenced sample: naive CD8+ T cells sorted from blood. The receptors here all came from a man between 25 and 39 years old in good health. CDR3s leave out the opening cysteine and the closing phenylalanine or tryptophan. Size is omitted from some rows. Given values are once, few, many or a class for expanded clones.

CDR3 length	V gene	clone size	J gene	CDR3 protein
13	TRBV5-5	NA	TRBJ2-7	ASSAGTSAPYEQY
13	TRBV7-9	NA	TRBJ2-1	ASRDSRASLNEQF
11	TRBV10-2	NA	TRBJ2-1	ASSEMYYLEQF
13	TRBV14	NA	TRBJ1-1	ASSGRQSMNTEAF
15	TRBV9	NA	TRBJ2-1	ASSVSNLAGVGNEQF
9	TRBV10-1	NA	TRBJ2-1	ASYSSNEQF
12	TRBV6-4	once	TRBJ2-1	ASSPRDSYNEQF
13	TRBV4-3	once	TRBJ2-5	ASSQVKGAWETQY
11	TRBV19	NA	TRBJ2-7	ATGKGGPYEQY
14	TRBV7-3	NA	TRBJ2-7	ASSPGPDRGTYEQY
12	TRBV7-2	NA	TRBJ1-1	ASKSSGVNTEAF
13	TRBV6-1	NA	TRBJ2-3	ASSESVRFTDTQY
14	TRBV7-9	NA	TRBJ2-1	ASSPAAGSSYNEQF
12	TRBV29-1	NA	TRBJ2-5	SVEGLAGAETQY
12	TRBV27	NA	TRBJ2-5	ASSSYRTQETQY
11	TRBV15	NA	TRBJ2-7	ATSKDRAYEQY
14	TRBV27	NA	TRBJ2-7	ASSVSNRDLAYEQY
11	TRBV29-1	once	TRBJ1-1	SVLQGSNTEAF
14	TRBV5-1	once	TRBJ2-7	ASSPTRDSSSYEQY
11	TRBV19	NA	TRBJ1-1	ASSVLSGEGAF
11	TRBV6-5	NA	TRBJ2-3	ASSYREGVTQY
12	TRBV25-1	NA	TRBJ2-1	ASSVGSGAPVQF
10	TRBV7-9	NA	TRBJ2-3	ASSLGADTQY
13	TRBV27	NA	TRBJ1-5	ASSLFMSGNQPQH
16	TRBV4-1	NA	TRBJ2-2	ASSQEWGTETNTGELF
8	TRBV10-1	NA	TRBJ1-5	ASAWQPQH
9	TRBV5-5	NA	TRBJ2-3	AVSRADTQY
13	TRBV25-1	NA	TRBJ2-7	ASSAVRDTSYEQY
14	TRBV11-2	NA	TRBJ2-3	ASSLLVGGIADTQY
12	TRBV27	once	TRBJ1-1	ASRGRGWNTEAF
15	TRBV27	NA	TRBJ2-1	ASSFFSGYSSYNEQF
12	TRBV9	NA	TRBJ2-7	ASSPLLSSYEQY
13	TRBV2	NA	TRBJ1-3	ASSPRTGLGNTIY
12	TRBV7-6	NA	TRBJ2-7	ASSLYPGFDEQY
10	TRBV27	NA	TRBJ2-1	ASSTEYNEQF
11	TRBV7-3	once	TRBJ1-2	ASSLMEGDGYT
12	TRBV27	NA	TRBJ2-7	ASRGQGESYEQY
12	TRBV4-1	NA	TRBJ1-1	ASSQAPVNTEAF
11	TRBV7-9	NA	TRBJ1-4	ASSLGLNEKLF
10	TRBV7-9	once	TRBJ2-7	ASSSTDYEQY
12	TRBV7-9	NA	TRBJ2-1	ASSFSGTYNEQF
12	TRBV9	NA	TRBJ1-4	ASSEGTDGEKLF
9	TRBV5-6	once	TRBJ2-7	ASSKGQKQY